The 29 T cell receptor beta chains given below trace back to one sample, sequenced in a study of cytomegalovirus exposure and HLA in healthy donors. The table came from immunoSEQ multiplex PCR; TCRdb's copy has only in-frame clones and leaves some out. The sample shows about 200,000 clones, roughly 84% of them seen only once. The sample taken for sequencing was PBMCs. Receptors originate from a woman under 30 in good health and CMV-seropositive.

The rearrangement links TRBV7-2 to TRBJ1-2; D might be TRBD1 (6 bases). The length of the CDR3 is 14 residues. Per germline, CDR1 SGHTA and CDR2 FQGNSA. V lost 4 bases to trimming and J lost 6 bases, with 15 bases between them. The chain's CDR3 is CASSWRTARDGYTF. In DNA form, the CDR3 reads TGTGCCAGCAGCTGGAGGACAGCGCGCGATGGCTACACCTTC.

The chain's CDR3 is CASSPDTGTTDLAGPYEQYF. The CDR3 bases are TGTGCCAGTAGTCCGGATACAGGGACGACTGATCTAGCGGGCCCCTACGAGCAGTACTTC. This chain connects TRBV19 to TRBJ2-7; 8 bases agree with TRBD2. The CDR3 is 20 amino acids. The germline V gene encodes CDR1 LNHDA and CDR2 SQIVND (reference sequence). The J segment lost 2 bases and the V segment lost 5 bases, leaving 23 bases of the junction unmatched.

This chain connects TRBV7-9 to TRBJ1-1; the D is unclear. The CDR3 sequence is 14 residues long. In germline, CDR1 is SEHNR, CDR2 FQNEAQ (reference sequence). Trimming stripped 0 bases from V and 4 bases from J, with 9 bases between. CDR3 coding DNA: TGTGCCAGCAGCTTAGCGCCACAGACCACTGAAGCTTTCTTT. The encoded protein is CASSLAPQTTEAFF.

This clone was seen only once. V and J are TRBV6-6 and TRBJ2-1; tentative D call: TRBD2 (5 bases). This CDR3 is built from 15 residues. CDR1 and CDR2 (germline): MNHNY, SVGAGI (reference sequence). V was shortened by 5 bases and J by 4 bases, with 15 bases between the two germline ends. CDR3 nucleotide sequence: TGTGCCAGCAGTCTAACTAGGTCCCTTTACAATGAGCAGTTCTTC. Its translation: CASSLTRSLYNEQFF.

The chain joins TRBV2 to TRBJ2-3; no firm D call. CDR1 is SNHLY, CDR2 FYNNEI, per germline. The CDR3 is 14 residues long. Trimming cost V 1 base and J 3 bases, with 8 bases left between them. Here the CDR3 reads CASSEVLRTDTQYF. The CDR3 DNA is TGTGCCAGCAGTGAAGTGTTGAGAACAGATACGCAGTATTTT. The full variable domain, in which reference TRBV2 and TRBJ2-3 provide the parts outside the CDR3, is EPEVTQTPSHQVTQMGQEVILRCVPISNHLYFYWYRQILGQKVEFLVSFYNNEISEKSEIFDDQFSVERPDGSNFTLKIRSTKLEDSAMYFCASSEVLRTDTQYFGPGTRLTVL.

The chain is built from TRBV18 and TRBJ2-6; 9 nucleotides match TRBD1. The trim removed 3 bases at V and 1 base at J, leaving 7 bases unmatched. The germline V gene encodes CDR1 KGHSH and CDR2 LQKENI. This CDR3 is built from 18 residues. CDR3 DNA sequence: TGTGCCAGCTCACCCGGACAGGGGAGGTTTTCTGGGGCCAACGTCCTGACTTTC. Residues: CASSPGQGRFSGANVLTF.

V usage is TRBV2 and J usage is TRBJ2-1; the match to TRBD2 covers 12 bases. The CDR3 is made up of 16 amino acids. CDR1 is SNHLY and CDR2 is FYNNEI in the germline V gene. With V trimmed by 4 bases and J by 6 bases, 7 bases remained unmatched. CDR3 amino acids: CASSGPGLAGSNEQFF. CDR3 bases: TGTGCCAGCAGTGGGCCGGGACTAGCGGGCAGCAATGAGCAGTTCTTC.

This clone turned up a few times. In DNA, the CDR3 is TGTGCCAGCGGAACCGGGACAGGGAGTGCGGAAGCTTTCTTT. Encoded protein: CASGTGTGSAEAFF. The chain joins TRBV7-9 to TRBJ1-1; 9 nucleotides agree with TRBD1. The CDR3 contains 14 residues. The germline V gene encodes CDR1 SEHNR and CDR2 FQNEAQ (reference sequence). V lost 8 bases to trimming and J lost 8 bases; unmatched junction nucleotides: 12.

The chain couples TRBV7-9 to TRBJ1-5; perhaps TRBD1 as D (5 bases). V lost 5 bases and J 2 bases, leaving 22 bases between the germline ends. Germline CDR1 reads SEHNR; CDR2 reads FQNEAQ (reference sequence). The CDR3 totals 18 residues. The CDR3: CASSPGPRRGGGNQPQHF. The DNA for the CDR3 is TGTGCCAGCAGCCCGGGGCCTAGGAGGGGTGGAGGCAATCAGCCCCAGCATTTT.

The chain has TRBV25-1 and TRBJ2-7; 7 nucleotides line up with TRBD1. This CDR3 contains 14 residues. Germline CDR1 and CDR2: MGHDK and SYGVNS. V shed 5 bases, J shed 3 bases, and the junction held 7 bases outside the gene matches. The CDR3 protein is CASSLGTEGYEQYF. The CDR3 nucleotides are TGTGCCAGCAGTCTTGGGACAGAGGGCTACGAGCAGTACTTC.

This clone was seen more than once but under ten times. The rearrangement joins TRBV9 to TRBJ2-7, with D perhaps TRBD1 (6 bases). The germline V gene has CDR1 SGDLS and CDR2 YYNGEE. V was shortened by 3 bases and J by 3 bases, with 10 bases between the two germline ends. The CDR3 extends over 13 amino acids. Here the CDR3 DNA reads TGTGCCAGCAGCGGGACAGATGGCTACGAGCAGTACTTC. This sequence encodes CASSGTDGYEQYF.

This chain joins TRBV30 and TRBJ2-3, with 8 bases lining up with TRBD1. The CDR3 runs to 13 residues. With V trimmed by 0 bases and J by 11 bases, 7 bases remained unmatched. Germline V gives CDR1 GTSNPN, CDR2 SVGIG (reference sequence). This CDR3 reads CAWSVDRGSRQYF. CDR3 in DNA: TGTGCCTGGAGTGTAGACAGGGGATCGAGGCAGTATTTT.

The J gene is TRBJ2-1, the V gene TRBV4-1, with D perhaps TRBD1 (5 bases). Trimming took off 5 bases at V and 8 bases at J, with 10 bases between the two ends. Germline CDR1 reads MGHRA; CDR2 reads YSYEKL. The CDR3 has 12 amino acids. DNA for the CDR3: TGCGCCAGCAGCGGCCCCAGGGATGAGCAGTTCTTC. It encodes CASSGPRDEQFF.

This sequence joins TRBV6-5 and TRBJ2-7; 13 bases are shared with TRBD2. The trim removed 6 bases at V and 7 bases at J, leaving 6 bases unmatched. Per germline, CDR1 MNHEY and CDR2 SVGAGI. The CDR3 extends over 14 amino acids. Here the CDR3 reads CASSEGLAGSEQYF. CDR3 in DNA: TGTGCCAGCAGCGAGGGACTAGCGGGGAGTGAGCAGTACTTC.

V gene TRBV2 combines with J gene TRBJ1-4; TRBD1 agrees at 7 bases. Germline lookup yields CDR1 SNHLY and CDR2 FYNNEI. After removal of 3 bases from V and 6 bases from J, the junction contained 4 bases not matched to a gene. The CDR3 totals 14 residues. CDR3: CASSETGYDEKLFF. The CDR3 coding sequence is TGTGCCAGCAGTGAGACAGGGTACGATGAAAAACTGTTTTTT.

This clone was detected once. This rearrangement joins TRBV10-3 to TRBJ2-2; TRBD1 aligns across 8 bases. From germline, CDR1 is ENHRY and CDR2 SYGVKD. The CDR3 extends over 17 amino acids. J gave up 3 bases and V 3 bases, and 9 bases lay outside the gene matches. This CDR3 is CAISDPTGGKDTGELFF. The CDR3 DNA sequence: TGTGCCATCAGTGACCCTACAGGGGGAAAGGACACCGGGGAGCTGTTTTTT.

The chain recombines TRBV10-3 with TRBJ2-3, with 9 bases lining up with TRBD2. The V and J ends lost 8 bases and 0 bases, in that order; junction bases with no gene match: 0. CDR1 is ENHRY, CDR2 SYGVKD, per germline. CDR3 length equals 13 residues. The CDR3 sequence is CAIGLASTDTQYF. DNA for the CDR3: TGTGCCATCGGACTAGCGAGCACAGATACGCAGTATTTT.

The chain uses TRBV6-6 and TRBJ1-5; 8 positions match TRBD1. Germline values: CDR1 MNHNY, CDR2 SVGAGI (reference sequence). The CDR3 covers 15 residues. The junction had 4 bases not matched to a gene; V was cut back by 6 bases and J by 0 bases. CDR3 in amino acids: CASSPGQGSNQPQHF. DNA of the CDR3: TGTGCCAGCAGCCCCGGACAGGGTAGCAATCAGCCCCAGCATTTT.

The V and J genes are TRBV25-1 and TRBJ2-1, with 9 bases aligning to TRBD2. From germline, CDR1 is MGHDK and CDR2 SYGVNS. The J segment lost 0 bases and the V segment lost 1 base, leaving 4 bases of the junction unmatched. The length of the CDR3 is 17 residues. CDR3: CASSELGSGSSYNEQFF. The DNA of the CDR3 is TGTGCCAGCAGTGAATTAGGTAGCGGGAGCTCCTACAATGAGCAGTTCTTC.

The rearrangement links TRBV5-6 to TRBJ2-2; 7 bases are shared with TRBD2. This CDR3 comprises 15 residues. Per germline, CDR1 SGHDT and CDR2 YYEEEE. The ends lost 2 bases at V and 7 bases at J; junction bases unmatched: 8. This CDR3 reads CASSFASGSGGELFF. Written as DNA, the CDR3 is TGTGCCAGCAGCTTCGCTAGCGGCTCCGGCGGGGAGCTGTTTTTT.

This clone was counted a few times. The chain links TRBV19 to TRBJ2-7; D is possibly TRBD1 (5 bases). CDR1 and CDR2 (germline): LNHDA, SQIVND (reference sequence). The CDR3 loop spans 11 amino acids. The ends were cut back, 6 bases at V and 3 bases at J, with 6 bases in the middle. This CDR3 is CASSQGYEQYF. DNA of the CDR3: TGTGCCAGTAGCCAGGGCTACGAGCAGTACTTC.

This clone has a handful of counts. The CDR3 loop is CASSGTGAYEQYF. The CDR3 DNA sequence: TGTGCCAGCTCAGGGACAGGAGCCTACGAGCAGTACTTC. The gene calls are TRBV18 and TRBJ2-7; 8 nucleotides match TRBD1. Germline CDR1 KGHSH, CDR2 LQKENI. V lost 5 bases and J lost 2; bases outside the gene matches: 2. The CDR3 length is 13 residues.

In DNA form, the CDR3 reads TGTGCCAGCAGCGGGACAGGGGGCCCTGAAAAACTGTTTTTT. This encodes CASSGTGGPEKLFF. The chain couples TRBV11-2 to TRBJ1-4, with TRBD1 identical over 12 bases. The CDR3 has 14 residues. Germline CDR1 and CDR2: SGHAT and FQNNGV. After removal of 5 bases from V and 7 bases from J, the junction contained 2 bases not matched to a gene.

This sequence joins TRBV28 and TRBJ1-2; no definite D call. V was trimmed by 3 bases and J by 4 bases, leaving 9 bases between them. Germline CDR1 reads MDHEN; CDR2 reads SYDVKM. This CDR3 spans 13 amino acids. The CDR3 bases are TGTGCCAGCAGTTTTTCCGGTTTCTATGGCTACACCTTC. The encoded protein is CASSFSGFYGYTF.

This clone was recorded at least ten times. The V call is TRBV4-2, the J call TRBJ2-5, with 8 bases fitting TRBD2. CDR1 and CDR2 (germline): LGHNA, YNFKEQ. The CDR3 contains 16 residues. V lost 0 bases and J lost 1; bases outside the gene matches: 4. The CDR3 nucleotides read TGTGCCAGCAGCCAAGATTATGGACTAGCCCAAGAGACCCAGTACTTC. The encoded protein is CASSQDYGLAQETQYF.

This chain joins TRBV19 and TRBJ1-5; D ambiguous. Germline V gene data show CDR1 as LNHDA and CDR2 as SQIVND (reference sequence). There are 13 residues in the CDR3. V shed 6 bases and J shed 2 bases, with 8 bases lying between them. The CDR3 protein is CASRVSGNQPQHF. CDR3 nucleotides: TGTGCCAGTAGAGTTAGTGGCAATCAGCCCCAGCATTTT. The full variable domain, in which reference TRBV19 and TRBJ1-5 provide the parts outside the CDR3, is DGGITQSPKYLFRKEGQNVTLSCEQNLNHDAMYWYRQDPGQGLRLIYYSQIVNDFQKGDIAEGYSVSREKKESFPLTVTSAQKNPTAFYLCASRVSGNQPQHFGDGTRLSIL.

The chain employs TRBV28 and TRBJ1-1; D may be TRBD1 (6 bases). CDR3 size: 13 residues. V was clipped by 5 bases and J by 5 bases, with 12 bases between them. Germline loops: CDR1 MDHEN, CDR2 SYDVKM. CDR3 region: CASSGQDRTEAFF. For the CDR3, the DNA is TGTGCCAGCAGTGGGCAGGACAGAACTGAAGCTTTCTTT.

V and J are TRBV21-1 and TRBJ2-7; TRBD2 is taken as the D call from the table, unchecked against the DNA. TRBV21-1 is an annotated pseudogene. The CDR3 has 14 residues. DNA for the CDR3: TGTGCCAGCAGCACTGGTAGCGGGACGGAGGAGCAGTACTTC. It encodes CASSTGSGTEEQYF.

The chain recombines TRBV29-1 with TRBJ1-1; 9 bases are a match to TRBD1. The CDR3 length is 14 residues. J lost 10 bases, V lost 7 bases, and 16 bases had no gene match. CDR1 is SQVTM and CDR2 is ANQGSEA in the germline V gene. The CDR3 DNA reads as TGCAGCGCCGCTTACCTCGGGACAGGGCCAGGAGCTTTCTTT. Translating it yields CSAAYLGTGPGAFF.